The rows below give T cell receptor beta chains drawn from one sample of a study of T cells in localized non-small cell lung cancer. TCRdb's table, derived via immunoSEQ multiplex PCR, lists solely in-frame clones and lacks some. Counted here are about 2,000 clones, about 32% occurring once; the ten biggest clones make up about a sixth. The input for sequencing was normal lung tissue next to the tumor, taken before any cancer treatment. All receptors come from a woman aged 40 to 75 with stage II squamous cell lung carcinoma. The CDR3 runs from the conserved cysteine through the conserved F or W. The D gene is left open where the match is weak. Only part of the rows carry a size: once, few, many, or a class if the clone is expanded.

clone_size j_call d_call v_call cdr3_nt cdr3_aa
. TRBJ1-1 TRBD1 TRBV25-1 TGTGCCAGCAGGTTGTTTACAGGGGGCACTGAAGCTTTCTTT CASRLFTGGTEAFF
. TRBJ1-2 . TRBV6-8 TGTGCCAGCAGTGAGAGGCGGAACTATGGCTACACCTTC CASSERRNYGYTF
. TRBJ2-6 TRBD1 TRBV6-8 TGTGCCAGCAGAGGGGGCGGCTCTGGGGCCAACGTCCTGACTTTC CASRGGGSGANVLTF
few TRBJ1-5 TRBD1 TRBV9 TGTGCCAGCAGCGCCGACAGGGGTTATAGCAATCAGCCCCAGCATTTT CASSADRGYSNQPQHF
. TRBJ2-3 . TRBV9 TGTGCCAGCAACATAGGAGCGTCCGCCCAATATTTT CASNIGASAQYF
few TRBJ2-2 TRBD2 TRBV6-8 TGTGCCAGCAGTGAGCTAGCGGGTAACACCGGGGAGCTGTTTTTT CASSELAGNTGELFF
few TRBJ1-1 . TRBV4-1 TGCGCCAGCAGCCAAGAACCCCAGACTGAAGCTTTCTTT CASSQEPQTEAFF
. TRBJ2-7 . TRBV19 TGTGCCAGTAGTATAAGTCAGGGCGGAGACGAGCAGTACTTC CASSISQGGDEQYF
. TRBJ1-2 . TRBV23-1 TGCGCCAGCAGCCATAAGGGAGGGTTTGGCTACACCTTC CASSHKGGFGYTF
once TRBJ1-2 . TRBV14 TGTGCCAGCAGCCAAGATACGTTCTATGGCTACACCTTC CASSQDTFYGYTF
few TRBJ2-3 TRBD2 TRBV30 TGTGCCCGGCGCCAGCGGGGGGGGACAGATACGCAGTATTTT CARRQRGGTDTQYF
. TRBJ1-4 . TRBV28 TGTGCCAGCAGTTTACCCCAGGACCTTAATGAAAAACTGTTTTTT CASSLPQDLNEKLFF
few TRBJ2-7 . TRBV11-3 TGTGCCAGCAGCTTAGTGGGGAGGGGGACCACCTACGAGCAGTACTTC CASSLVGRGTTYEQYF
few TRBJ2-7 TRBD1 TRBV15 TGTGCCACCAGCAGAGAGGACAGGTGGAACGAGCAGTACTTC CATSREDRWNEQYF
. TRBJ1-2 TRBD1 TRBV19 TGTGCCAGTCAATCCGAGAGGGGGCGCGGCTACACCTTC CASQSERGRGYTF
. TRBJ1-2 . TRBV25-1 TGTGCCAGCAGTACCCCCGGCGTCTTTTGGGGCTACACCTTC CASSTPGVFWGYTF
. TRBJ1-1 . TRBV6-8 TGTGCCAGCAGTCCGAGGAACACTGAAGCTTTCTTT CASSPRNTEAFF
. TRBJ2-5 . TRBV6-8 TGTGCCAGCATTCGGCAGGGCCAAGAGACCCAGTACTTC CASIRQGQETQYF
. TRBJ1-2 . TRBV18 TGTGCCAGCTCAGGATCTCCTCCTCCCAACTATGGCTACACCTTC CASSGSPPPNYGYTF
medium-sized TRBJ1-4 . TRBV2 TGTGCCAGCAGCTTCGACAGCTGGGGCACTAATGAAAAACTGTTTTTT CASSFDSWGTNEKLFF
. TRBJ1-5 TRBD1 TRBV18 TGTGCCAGCTCGGCCGGGACAGAGTACAATCAGCCCCAGCATTTT CASSAGTEYNQPQHF
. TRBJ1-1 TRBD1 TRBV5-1 TGCGCCAGCAGCTTGGACAGGGGAGGGACTGAAGCTTTCTTT CASSLDRGGTEAFF
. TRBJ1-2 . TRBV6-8 TGTGCCAGCAGTTACTCGGCGGAGTGGGACCACACCTTC CASSYSAEWDHTF
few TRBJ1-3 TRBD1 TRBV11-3 TGTGCCAGCAGCACAGGGGTTACCTCTGGAAACACCATATATTTT CASSTGVTSGNTIYF
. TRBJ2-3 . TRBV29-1 TGCAGCGTTGTTGGCTCGGGGGCAGGGAGAACAGATACGCAGTATTTT CSVVGSGAGRTDTQYF
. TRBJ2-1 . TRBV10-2 TGCGCCAGCAGTTGGAAGGGTTCGGGCAATGAGCAGTTCTTC CASSWKGSGNEQFF
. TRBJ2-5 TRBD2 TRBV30 TGTGCCTGGAGTGACGGATTCAGCGGGGGACAAGAGACCCAGTACTTC CAWSDGFSGGQETQYF
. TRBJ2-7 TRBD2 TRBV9 TGTGCCAGCAGCCCACGTAATGCGGGGGAGCGGCAGTACTTC CASSPRNAGERQYF
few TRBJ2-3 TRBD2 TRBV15 TGTGCCACCAGCAGAGCTAGCGGGCTCACAGATACGCAGTATTTT CATSRASGLTDTQYF
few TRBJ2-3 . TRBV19 TGTGCCAGTAGTTCCCAGGGAGATACGCAGTATTTT CASSSQGDTQYF
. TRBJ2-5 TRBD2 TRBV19 TGTGCCAGTAGTCTTACGGGACTAGACCAAGAGACCCAGTACTTC CASSLTGLDQETQYF
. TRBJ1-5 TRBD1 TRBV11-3 TGTGCCAGCAGTCGCAGCCGGGGACAGGGAGGGAGCAATCAGCCCCAGCATTTT CASSRSRGQGGSNQPQHF
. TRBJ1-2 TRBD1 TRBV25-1 TGTGCCAGCACAATTGGACAGGGGCGCTACACCTTC CASTIGQGRYTF
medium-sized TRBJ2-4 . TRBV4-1 TGCGCCAGCAGCCTTAATAGGGGGGCCAAAAACATTCAGTACTTC CASSLNRGAKNIQYF
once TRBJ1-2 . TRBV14 TGTGCCAGCAGCCAACTGGGGGTCTATGGCTACACCTTC CASSQLGVYGYTF
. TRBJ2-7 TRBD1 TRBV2 TGTGCCAGTTGGACAGGACCCTACGAGCAGTACTTC CASWTGPYEQYF
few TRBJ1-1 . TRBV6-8 TGTGCCATCAGCAAAGGGGTAGACACTGAAGCTTTCTTT CAISKGVDTEAFF
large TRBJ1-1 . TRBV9 TGTGCCAGCAGCGACCTCTCGACAGGCCTCTCGAACACTGAAGCTTTCTTT CASSDLSTGLSNTEAFF
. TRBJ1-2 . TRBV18 TGTGCCAGCTCACCTATGCCGTCTATGGAGGGCTACACCTTC CASSPMPSMEGYTF
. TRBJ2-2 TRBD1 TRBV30 TGTGCCTGGGACGGACAGGGGGTCACCGGGGAGCTGTTTTTT CAWDGQGVTGELFF